These 2 T cell receptor beta chains share one sample of origin, sequenced in a study of blood T cell repertoires in COVID-19. The method was immunoSEQ multiplex PCR; TCRdb's version includes in-frame clones alone and lacks a portion of them. The sample lists about 140,000 clones, roughly 86% occurring once. The sample comprised PBMCs or T cells enriched from blood (not recorded which). These receptors were obtained from a woman aged 45-65 years with acute COVID-19.

The chain joins TRBV5-1 to TRBJ1-1, with D tentatively TRBD1 (6 bases). The CDR3 runs to 15 residues. V lost 4 bases and J lost 1, with 14 bases in between. Germline values: CDR1 SGHRS, CDR2 YFSETQ. The CDR3 region is CASSVTGPPNTEAFF. CDR3 DNA sequence: TGCGCCAGCAGCGTCACAGGGCCCCCGAACACTGAAGCTTTCTTT.

This clone came up once. The chain uses TRBV28 and TRBJ1-2, with D unclear. The CDR3 totals 14 residues. The germline V gene has CDR1 MDHEN and CDR2 SYDVKM. Deletions cut 7 bases from V and 6 bases from J, with 18 bases between. For the CDR3, the DNA is TGTGCCAGCATCACCGGCGGTTCAGCTGATGGCTACACCTTC. This translates into CASITGGSADGYTF.